This T cell receptor beta chain was identified during a study of blood T cell repertoires in COVID-19. As for the study in general: Sites across the United States, Italy and Spain contributed samples from acute and convalescent COVID-19. PBMCs, B-cell-depleted T cells, or T cells were the source of the cDNA or gDNA that made up the material.

As handled by the study authors: Cell counts per sample came from amplifying reference gene primers. This table comes from immunoSEQ multiplex PCR, and its TCRdb copy is limited to in-frame clones, with some not included. V and J calls and clone size follow that table, whereas D and trimming were derived from the DNA. This sample has 250,000 to 350,000 clones, with approximately 89% found just once. The ends lost 4 bases at V and 6 bases at J; junction bases unmatched: 4. CDR1 is LNHDA and CDR2 is SQIVND in the germline V gene (reference sequence). CDR3 size: 14 residues. The sample taken for sequencing was peripheral blood. V usage is TRBV19 and J usage is TRBJ1-5, with 9 bases identical to TRBD1. The clonotype originates from a young woman who had recovered from COVID-19. CDR3 loop: CASSTGQGTQPQHF. CDR3 nucleotides: TGTGCCAGTAGTACGGGACAGGGAACTCAGCCCCAGCATTTT.